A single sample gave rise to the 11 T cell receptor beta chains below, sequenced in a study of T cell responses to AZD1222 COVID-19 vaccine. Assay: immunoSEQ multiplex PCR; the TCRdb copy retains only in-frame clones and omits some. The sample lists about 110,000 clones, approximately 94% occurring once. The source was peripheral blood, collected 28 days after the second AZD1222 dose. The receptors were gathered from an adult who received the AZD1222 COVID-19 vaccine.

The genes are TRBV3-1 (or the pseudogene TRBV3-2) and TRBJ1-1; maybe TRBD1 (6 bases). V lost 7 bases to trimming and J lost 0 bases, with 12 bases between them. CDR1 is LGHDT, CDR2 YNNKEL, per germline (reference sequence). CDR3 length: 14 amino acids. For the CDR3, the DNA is TGTGCCAGCACTACAGGGCTATTGAACACTGAAGCTTTCTTT. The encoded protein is CASTTGLLNTEAFF.

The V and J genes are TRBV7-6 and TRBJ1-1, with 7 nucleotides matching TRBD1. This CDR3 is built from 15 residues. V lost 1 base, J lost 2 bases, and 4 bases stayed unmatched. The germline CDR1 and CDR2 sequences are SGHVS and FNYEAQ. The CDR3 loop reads CASSLERGPNTEAFF. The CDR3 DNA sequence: TGTGCCAGCAGCTTAGAGAGGGGGCCAAACACTGAAGCTTTCTTT.

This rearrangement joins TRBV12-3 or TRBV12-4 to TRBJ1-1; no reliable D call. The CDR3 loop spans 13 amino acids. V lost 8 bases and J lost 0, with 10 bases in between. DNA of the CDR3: TGTGCCAGCTGCGGAGGGATGAACACTGAAGCTTTCTTT. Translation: CASCGGMNTEAFF.

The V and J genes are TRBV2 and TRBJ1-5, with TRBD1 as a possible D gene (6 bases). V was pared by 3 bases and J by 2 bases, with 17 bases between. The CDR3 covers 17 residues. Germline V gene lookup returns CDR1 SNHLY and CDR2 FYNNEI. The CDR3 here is CASSDVAGEAGNQPQHF. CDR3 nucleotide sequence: TGTGCCAGCAGTGACGTGGCAGGGGAGGCTGGCAATCAGCCCCAGCATTTT.

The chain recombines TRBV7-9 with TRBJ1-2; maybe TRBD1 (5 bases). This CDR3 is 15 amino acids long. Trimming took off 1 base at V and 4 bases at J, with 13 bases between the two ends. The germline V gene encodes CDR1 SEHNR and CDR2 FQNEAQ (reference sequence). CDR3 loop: CASSLGSLGPYGYTF. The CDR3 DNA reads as TGTGCCAGCAGCTTAGGCAGTCTGGGGCCCTATGGCTACACCTTC. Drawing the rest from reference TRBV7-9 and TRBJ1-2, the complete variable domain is DTGVSQNPRHKITKRGQNVTFRCDPISEHNRLYWYRQTLGQGPEFLTYFQNEAQLEKSRLLSDRFSAERPKGSFSTLEIQRTEQGDSAMYLCASSLGSLGPYGYTFGSGTRLTVV.

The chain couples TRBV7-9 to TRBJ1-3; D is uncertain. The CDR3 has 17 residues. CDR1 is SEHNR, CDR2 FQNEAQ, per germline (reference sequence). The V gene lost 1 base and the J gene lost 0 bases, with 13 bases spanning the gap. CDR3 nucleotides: TGTGCCAGCAGCTTAGGAGATCCCGCATTCTCTGGAAACACCATATATTTT. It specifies CASSLGDPAFSGNTIYF.

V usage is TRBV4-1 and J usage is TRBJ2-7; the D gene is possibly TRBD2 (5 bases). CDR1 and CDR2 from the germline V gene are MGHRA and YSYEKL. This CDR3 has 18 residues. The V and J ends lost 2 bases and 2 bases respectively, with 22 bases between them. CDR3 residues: CASSQIPPDSNTPYEQYF. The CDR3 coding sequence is TGCGCCAGCAGCCAAATCCCGCCGGACTCAAATACGCCCTACGAGCAGTACTTC.

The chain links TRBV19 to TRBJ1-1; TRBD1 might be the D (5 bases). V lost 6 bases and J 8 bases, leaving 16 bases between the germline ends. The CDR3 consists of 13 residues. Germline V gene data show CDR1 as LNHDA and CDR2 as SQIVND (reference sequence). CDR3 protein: CASSSRGNREAFF. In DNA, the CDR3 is TGTGCCAGTAGCAGTCGGGGGAATCGGGAAGCTTTCTTT.

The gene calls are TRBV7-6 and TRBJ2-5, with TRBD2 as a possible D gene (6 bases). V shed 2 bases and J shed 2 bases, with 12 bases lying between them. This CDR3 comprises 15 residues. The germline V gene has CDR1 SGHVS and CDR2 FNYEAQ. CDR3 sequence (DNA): TGTGCCAGCAGCTTAAATGCGGGAAGTCAAGAGACCCAGTACTTC. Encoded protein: CASSLNAGSQETQYF.

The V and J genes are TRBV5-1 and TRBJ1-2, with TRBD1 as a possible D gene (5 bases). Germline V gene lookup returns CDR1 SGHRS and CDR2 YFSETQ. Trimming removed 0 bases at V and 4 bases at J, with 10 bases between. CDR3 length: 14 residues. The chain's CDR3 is CASSLVDTAYGYTF. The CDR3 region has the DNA TGCGCCAGCAGCTTGGTGGACACTGCCTATGGCTACACCTTC. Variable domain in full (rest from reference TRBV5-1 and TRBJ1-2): KAGVTQTPRYLIKTRGQQVTLSCSPISGHRSVSWYQQTPGQGLQFLFEYFSETQRNKGNFPGRFSGRQFSNSRSEMNVSTLELGDSALYLCASSLVDTAYGYTFGSGTRLTVV.

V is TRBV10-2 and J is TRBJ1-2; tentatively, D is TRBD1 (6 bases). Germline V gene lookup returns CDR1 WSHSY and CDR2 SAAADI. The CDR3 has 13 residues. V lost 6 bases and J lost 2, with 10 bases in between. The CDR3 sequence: CASRLQGNYGYTF. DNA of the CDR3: TGCGCCAGCAGACTACAGGGAAACTATGGCTACACCTTC.